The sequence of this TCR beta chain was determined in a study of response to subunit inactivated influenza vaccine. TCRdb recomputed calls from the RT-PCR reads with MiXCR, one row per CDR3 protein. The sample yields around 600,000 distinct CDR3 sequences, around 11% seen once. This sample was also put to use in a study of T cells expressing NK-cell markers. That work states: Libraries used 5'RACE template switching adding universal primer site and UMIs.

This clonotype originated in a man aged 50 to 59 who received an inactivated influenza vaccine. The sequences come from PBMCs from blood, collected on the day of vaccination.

CDR3 protein: CASSLGTSRNSDEQFF. CDR3 nucleotide sequence: TGTGCCAGCAGCTTAGGGACTAGTCGTAATTCCGATGAGCAGTTCTTC. The rearrangement uses TRBV7-7 and TRBJ2-1, with 7 positions matching TRBD2. The CDR3 is 16 residues long. Germline V gene lookup returns CDR1 SSHAT and CDR2 FNYEAQ (reference sequence). J gave up 8 bases and V 1 base, and 11 bases lay outside the gene matches.